The 28 T cell receptor beta chains below were found in one sample sequenced in a study of CD8 T cells in ankylosing spondylitis. TCRdb used MiXCR to reprocess the 5' RACE reads, holding one entry per CDR3 protein. The sample includes around 150,000 distinct CDR3 sequences, around 7.9% of them seen just once. The specimen was blood, either unsorted or a sorted T cell fraction (not recorded which). Receptors originate from a female donor with ankylosing spondylitis or in good health (not recorded which).

The V gene is TRBV5-8, the J gene TRBJ2-7; 7 bases fit TRBD1. The CDR3 has 14 amino acids. CDR1 is SGHTS, CDR2 YDEGEE, per germline. The V and J ends lost 4 bases and 3 bases, in that order; junction bases with no gene match: 7. CDR3 DNA sequence: TGTGCCAGCAGCCACCAGACAGGGCGCTACGAGCAGTACTTC. This codes for CASSHQTGRYEQYF.

This chain uses TRBV3-1 with TRBJ2-3; D may be TRBD1 (5 bases). Germline V lookup: CDR1 LGHDT, CDR2 YNNKEL (reference sequence). CDR3 size: 15 residues. The V end was cut by 10 bases, the J end by 1 base, with 18 bases between. As DNA, the CDR3 is TGTGCCACCACCCAACCGGTCAGGGGCACAGATACGCAGTATTTT. This codes for CATTQPVRGTDTQYF.

This clonotype was seen at least ten times. This chain's CDR3 is CASSPGQGNEQFF. The DNA for the CDR3 is TGTGCCAGCAGCCCGGGACAGGGGAATGAGCAGTTCTTC. The chain is built from TRBV12-3 or TRBV12-4 and TRBJ2-1; 10 bases fit TRBD1. The CDR3 totals 13 residues. V lost 6 bases, J lost 7 bases, and 3 bases stayed unmatched.

This clonotype has ten or more counts. The CDR3 sequence is CASSGGLGVNTEAFF. Here the CDR3 DNA reads TGTGCCAGCAGCGGGGGTTTGGGCGTGAACACTGAAGCTTTCTTT. The rearrangement joins TRBV7-9 to TRBJ1-1, with D maybe TRBD1 (5 bases). The CDR3 is 15 amino acids. Germline assignment: CDR1 SEHNR and CDR2 FQNEAQ (reference sequence). Trimming cost V 5 bases and J 0 bases, with 13 bases left between them.

This clonotype has more than one count but fewer than ten. This chain uses TRBV7-2 with TRBJ2-1; tentatively, D is TRBD1 (6 bases). Germline V gene sequence: CDR1 SGHTA, CDR2 FQGNSA. The CDR3 sequence is 17 residues long. With 5 bases removed from V and 0 bases from J, the gap between germline ends came to 17 bases. The CDR3 loop reads CASSLPPGHSSYNEQFF. DNA for the CDR3: TGTGCCAGCAGCCTCCCGCCGGGACATAGCTCCTACAATGAGCAGTTCTTC.

This clonotype was counted at least ten times. The rearrangement joins TRBV15 to TRBJ2-3, with no clear D. Germline V CDR1 and CDR2: LNHNV, YYDKDF (reference sequence). This CDR3 is built from 15 residues. The V gene lost 3 bases and the J gene lost 5 bases, with 15 bases spanning the gap. CDR3 protein: CATSSGLREVDTQYF. DNA of the CDR3: TGTGCCACCAGCAGTGGGCTCCGCGAGGTAGATACGCAGTATTTT.

This clonotype was recorded many times. V usage is TRBV18 and J usage is TRBJ1-1, with 7 bases matching TRBD1. The CDR3 consists of 15 residues. CDR1 and CDR2 from the germline V gene are KGHSH and LQKENI. With 3 bases clipped from V and 1 base from J, the junction kept 5 bases outside the gene matches. This CDR3 is CASSPGRGANTEAFF. The CDR3 nucleotides are TGTGCCAGCTCACCCGGCAGGGGGGCGAACACTGAAGCTTTCTTT.

This clonotype was recorded at least ten times. This chain links TRBV24-1 with TRBJ2-7; weak D call: TRBD1 (5 bases). The V end lost 6 bases, the J end lost 4 bases, and 18 bases lay between the germline ends. The germline V gene encodes CDR1 KGHDR and CDR2 SFDVKD. This CDR3 is 15 amino acids long. CDR3 protein: CATSPIPRERYEQYF. The CDR3 bases are TGTGCCACCAGTCCGATTCCCAGGGAAAGGTACGAGCAGTACTTC.

This clonotype was counted at least ten times. The chain carries TRBV20-1 and TRBJ1-4; D may be TRBD1 (6 bases). The length of the CDR3 is 16 residues. Trimming removed 3 bases from V and 1 base from J, with 15 bases in between. Germline assignment: CDR1 DFQATT and CDR2 SNEGSKA (reference sequence). The CDR3 nucleotides are TGCAGTGCTAGTTTGGGGGCGCCTCAAACTAATGAAAAACTGTTTTTT. As protein: CSASLGAPQTNEKLFF.

J is TRBJ2-7 and V is TRBV19, with D unresolved. The CDR3 loop spans 15 amino acids. Trimming stripped 4 bases from V and 3 bases from J, with 16 bases between. CDR1 is LNHDA, CDR2 SQIVND, per germline (reference sequence). The CDR3 region is CASSRQRSNVYEQYF. The CDR3 DNA reads as TGTGCCAGTAGTAGGCAGCGAAGCAACGTCTACGAGCAGTACTTC.

This clonotype was found many times. The chain uses TRBV20-1 and TRBJ2-3; TRBD2 matches at 9 bases. CDR1 and CDR2 (germline): DFQATT, SNEGSKA (reference sequence). Unmatched junction bases numbered 15, after V lost 7 bases and J lost 4 bases. This CDR3 contains 16 residues. CDR3 coding DNA: TGCAGTGTACCAGGGGGAGCGGGGGGTCCCGCAGATACGCAGTATTTT. This codes for CSVPGGAGGPADTQYF.

This clonotype was observed many times. V and J are TRBV5-5 and TRBJ2-3, with 10 bases matching TRBD2. J lost 2 bases, V lost 3 bases, and 3 bases had no gene match. The CDR3 extends over 15 amino acids. The germline V gene encodes CDR1 SGHKS and CDR2 YYEKEE (reference sequence). Here the CDR3 reads CASSSLAGATDTQYF. CDR3 sequence (DNA): TGTGCCAGCAGCTCTCTAGCGGGGGCCACAGATACGCAGTATTTT.

This clonotype was counted at least ten times. The chain carries TRBV29-1 and TRBJ2-3, with TRBD2 matching 10 bases. Germline CDR1 SQVTM, CDR2 ANQGSEA. This CDR3 has 15 residues. With V trimmed by 6 bases and J by 1 base, 7 bases remained unmatched. The CDR3 protein is CSVEKSGGGTDTQYF. For the CDR3, the DNA is TGCAGCGTCGAAAAGAGCGGGGGGGGCACAGATACGCAGTATTTT.

At least ten counts were recorded for this clonotype. This chain uses TRBV20-1 with TRBJ1-1; possible D gene TRBD1, 6 bases. V was pared by 2 bases and J by 2 bases, with 9 bases between. Germline values: CDR1 DFQATT, CDR2 SNEGSKA (reference sequence). The length of the CDR3 is 13 residues. For the CDR3, the DNA is TGCAGTGCTAGACTGGACAGTAACACTGAAGCTTTCTTT. This codes for CSARLDSNTEAFF.

This clonotype came up many times. This rearrangement joins TRBV5-1 to TRBJ1-1; D perhaps matches TRBD1 (6 bases). The CDR3 totals 14 residues. The germline CDR1 and CDR2 sequences are SGHRS and YFSETQ. V was cut by 0 bases and J by 6 bases, with 12 bases left in between. The CDR3 sequence: CASSLEAGVAEAFF. The DNA of the CDR3 is TGCGCCAGCAGCTTGGAGGCAGGGGTAGCTGAAGCTTTCTTT. Filled out from reference TRBV5-1 and TRBJ1-1, the complete variable domain reads KAGVTQTPRYLIKTRGQQVTLSCSPISGHRSVSWYQQTPGQGLQFLFEYFSETQRNKGNFPGRFSGRQFSNSRSEMNVSTLELGDSALYLCASSLEAGVAEAFFGQGTRLTVV.

This clonotype has at least ten counts. The rearrangement links TRBV5-1 to TRBJ2-7; perhaps TRBD1 as D (6 bases). The CDR3 runs 16 residues. The germline V and J ends were trimmed by 1 base and 0 bases, with 14 bases remaining between them. In germline, CDR1 is SGHRS, CDR2 YFSETQ. CDR3: CASSLPRDTISYEQYF. CDR3 sequence (DNA): TGCGCCAGCAGCTTGCCCCGGGACACCATCTCCTACGAGCAGTACTTC.

On this clonotype itself: A much larger clone lies a single base off, so this may be a read error. J is TRBJ2-7 and V is TRBV12-3 or TRBV12-4; 11 bases map to TRBD2. The CDR3 contains 14 residues. In DNA, the CDR3 is TGTGCCAGCAGTTTTACTAGCGGGGGCTACGAGCAGCACTTC. Translated: CASSFTSGGYEQHF.

This clonotype was seen repeatedly, ten times or more. The V and J genes are TRBV12-3 or TRBV12-4 and TRBJ2-5, with D maybe TRBD2 (5 bases). Trimming removed 5 bases from V and 3 bases from J, with 16 bases in between. The length of the CDR3 is 15 residues. The CDR3 sequence is CASSQTRAAKETQYF. The CDR3 DNA reads as TGTGCCAGCAGTCAAACGCGGGCAGCTAAAGAGACCCAGTACTTC.

This clonotype was counted ten times or more. The CDR3 DNA sequence: TGTGCCAGCAGCGTCTTCTCTAGCGGGGGGCGGAATGAGCAGTTCTTC. Amino acid sequence: CASSVFSSGGRNEQFF. The J gene is TRBJ2-1, the V gene TRBV9; 11 bases fit TRBD2. V was pared by 2 bases and J by 7 bases, with 8 bases of the junction left unmatched. This CDR3 is 16 amino acids long. Germline values: CDR1 SGDLS, CDR2 YYNGEE.

The chain couples TRBV11-2 to TRBJ1-1, with 9 bases lining up with TRBD1. Unmatched junction bases numbered 5, after V lost 6 bases and J lost 0 bases. Per the germline V gene, CDR1 is SGHAT and CDR2 is FQNNGV. The length of the CDR3 is 15 residues. The CDR3 protein is CASSRTGVLNTEAFF. The CDR3, as DNA: TGTGCCAGCAGTCGGACAGGGGTACTGAACACTGAAGCTTTCTTT.

This clonotype was seen repeatedly, ten times or more. This chain joins TRBV4-1 and TRBJ2-7, with TRBD1 as a possible D gene (5 bases). Germline loops: CDR1 MGHRA, CDR2 YSYEKL. There are 15 residues in the CDR3. Trimming left V 0 bases short and J 1 base short, with 10 bases between. Here the CDR3 reads CASSQDIAGSYEQYF. CDR3 DNA sequence: TGCGCCAGCAGCCAAGATATTGCAGGGTCCTACGAGCAGTACTTC.

This clonotype was detected many times. The V gene is TRBV6-2 or TRBV6-3, the J gene TRBJ2-5; D is ambiguous. This CDR3 is built from 14 residues. Germline lookup yields CDR1 MNHEY and CDR2 SVGEGT. V shed 6 bases and J shed 4 bases, with 15 bases lying between them. The CDR3 DNA sequence: TGTGCCAGCAGACCGGTCGTTGTGGGAGAGACCCAGTACTTC. Its translation: CASRPVVVGETQYF.

Many counts were recorded for this clonotype. The V and J genes are TRBV29-1 and TRBJ1-4, with 8 bases aligning to TRBD1. The CDR3 is 13 amino acids. With 4 bases clipped from V and 8 bases from J, the junction kept 6 bases outside the gene matches. Germline V lookup: CDR1 SQVTM, CDR2 ANQGSEA. Here the CDR3 DNA reads TGCAGCGTTGGTCAGGGGGCGGGCGAAAAACTGTTTTTT. Amino acid sequence: CSVGQGAGEKLFF.

This clonotype was detected ten times or more. In DNA, the CDR3 is TGTGCCATCAAGGCACCGGGGTCAGATACGCAGTATTTT. Its translation is CAIKAPGSDTQYF. This chain connects TRBV10-3 to TRBJ2-3, with D perhaps TRBD2 (5 bases). CDR3 length: 13 amino acids. Per germline, CDR1 ENHRY and CDR2 SYGVKD. V was cut by 7 bases and J by 4 bases, with 12 bases left in between.

This clonotype occurred many times. This chain joins TRBV7-9 and TRBJ1-2; D is undetermined. Trimming shortened V by 2 bases and J by 4 bases, and 8 bases separated the two germline ends. The CDR3 runs 13 residues. The germline V gene has CDR1 SEHNR and CDR2 FQNEAQ (reference sequence). CDR3 sequence (DNA): TGTGCCAGCAGCTTATGGTCGGTCTATGGCTACACCTTC. Amino acids: CASSLWSVYGYTF.

This clonotype was counted many times. The chain combines TRBV12-3 or TRBV12-4 with TRBJ1-1; TRBD1 matches 8 bases. This CDR3 is built from 14 residues. V was pared by 5 bases and J by 6 bases, with 8 bases of the junction left unmatched. Here the CDR3 reads CASSDRGSDAEAFF. Here the CDR3 DNA reads TGTGCCAGCAGTGACAGGGGATCGGACGCTGAAGCTTTCTTT.

The chain combines TRBV5-1 with TRBJ2-7; 7 bases align to TRBD1. Germline CDR1 reads SGHRS; CDR2 reads YFSETQ. The V gene end was trimmed by 4 bases and the J gene end by 4 bases; junction bases not matched to a gene: 8. The length of the CDR3 is 14 residues. CDR3 amino acids: CASSGTGTAYEQYF. The DNA of the CDR3 is TGCGCCAGCAGCGGAACCGGGACAGCTTACGAGCAGTACTTC.

This clonotype turned up a few times. This chain links TRBV6-2 or TRBV6-3 with TRBJ2-3; 9 bases are shared with TRBD2. This CDR3 spans 15 amino acids. The germline V gene encodes CDR1 MNHEY and CDR2 SVGEGT. The V and J ends lost 5 bases and 4 bases, in that order; junction bases with no gene match: 7. The CDR3 sequence: CASSPLAGRPDTQYF. Here the CDR3 DNA reads TGTGCCAGCAGTCCCCTAGCGGGGAGGCCAGATACGCAGTATTTT.